This T cell receptor beta chain was retrieved from a study of blood T cell repertoires in COVID-19. Across the whole study: The samples span acute and convalescent COVID-19 from the United States, Italy and Spain. Nucleic acid was either cDNA or gDNA, and it came from T cells, B-cell-depleted T cells, or PBMCs.

Libraries were prepared by immunoSEQ multiplex PCR; TCRdb keeps only in-frame clonotypes and omits some of them. The data contain about 79,000 clones, roughly 91% of them seen just once; the ten biggest clones take up around 13%. This CDR3 has 13 amino acids. The germline CDR1 and CDR2 sequences are PRHDT and FYEKMQ (reference sequence). V was trimmed by 5 bases and J by 1 base, leaving 8 bases between them. The V call is TRBV13, the J call TRBJ1-2, with D possibly TRBD1 on 5 matching bases. The clonotype originates from a man between 65 and 79 years old with active or convalescent COVID-19. The sample taken for sequencing was peripheral blood. The CDR3: CASSPQGNYGYTF. The CDR3 DNA follows: TGTGCCAGCAGCCCCCAGGGTAACTATGGCTACACCTTC.